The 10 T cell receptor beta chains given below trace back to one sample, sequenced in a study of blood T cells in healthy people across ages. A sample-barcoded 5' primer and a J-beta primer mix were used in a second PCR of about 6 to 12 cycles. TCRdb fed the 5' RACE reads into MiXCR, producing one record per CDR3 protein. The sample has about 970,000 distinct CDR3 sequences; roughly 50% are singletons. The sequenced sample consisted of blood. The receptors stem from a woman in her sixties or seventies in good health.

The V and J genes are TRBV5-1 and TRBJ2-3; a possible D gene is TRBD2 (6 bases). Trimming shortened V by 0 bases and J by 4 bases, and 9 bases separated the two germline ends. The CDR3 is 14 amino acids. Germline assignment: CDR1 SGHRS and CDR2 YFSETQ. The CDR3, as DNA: TGCGCCAGCAGCTTGGGGGGGGTCGCAGATACGCAGTATTTT. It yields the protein CASSLGGVADTQYF.

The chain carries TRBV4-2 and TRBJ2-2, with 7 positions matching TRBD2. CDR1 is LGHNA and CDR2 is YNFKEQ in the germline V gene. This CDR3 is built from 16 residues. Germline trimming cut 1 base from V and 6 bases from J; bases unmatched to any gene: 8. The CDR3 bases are TGTGCCAGCAGCCAAGGGGGCGGGAGTCGCCCCGGGGAGCTGTTTTTT. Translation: CASSQGGGSRPGELFF.

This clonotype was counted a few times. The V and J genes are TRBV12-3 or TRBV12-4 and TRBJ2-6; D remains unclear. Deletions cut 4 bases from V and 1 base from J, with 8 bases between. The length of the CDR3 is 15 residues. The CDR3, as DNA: TGTGCCAGCAGTTATGCCCTGTCTGGGGCCAACGTCCTGACTTTC. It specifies CASSYALSGANVLTF.

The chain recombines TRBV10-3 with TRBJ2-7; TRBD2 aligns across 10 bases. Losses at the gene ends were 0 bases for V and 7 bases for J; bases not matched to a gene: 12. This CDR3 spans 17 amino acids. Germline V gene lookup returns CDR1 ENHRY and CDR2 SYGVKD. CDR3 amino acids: CAISESGAGGFNNEQYF. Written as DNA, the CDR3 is TGTGCCATCAGTGAGTCGGGAGCGGGAGGGTTTAACAATGAGCAGTACTTC.

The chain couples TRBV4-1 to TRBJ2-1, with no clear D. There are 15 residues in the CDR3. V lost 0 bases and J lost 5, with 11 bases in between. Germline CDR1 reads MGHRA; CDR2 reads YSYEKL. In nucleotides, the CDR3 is TGCGCCAGCAGCCAAGATCTAGGGCTCAACAATGAGCAGTTCTTC. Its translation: CASSQDLGLNNEQFF.

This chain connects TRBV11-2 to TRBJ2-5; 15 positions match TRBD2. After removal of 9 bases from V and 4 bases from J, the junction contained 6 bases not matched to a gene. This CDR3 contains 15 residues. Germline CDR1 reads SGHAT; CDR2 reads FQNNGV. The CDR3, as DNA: TGTGCCAGTGGACTAGCGGGAGGGCCGGGAGAGACCCAGTACTTC. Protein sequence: CASGLAGGPGETQYF.

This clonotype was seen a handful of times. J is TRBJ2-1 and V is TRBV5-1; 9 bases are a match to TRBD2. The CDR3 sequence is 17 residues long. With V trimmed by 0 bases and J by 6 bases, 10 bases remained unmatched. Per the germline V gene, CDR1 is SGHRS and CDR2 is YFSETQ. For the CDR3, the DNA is TGCGCCAGCAGCTTGGGTACCGGGCCTAGCGGGACCAATGAGCAGTTCTTC. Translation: CASSLGTGPSGTNEQFF.

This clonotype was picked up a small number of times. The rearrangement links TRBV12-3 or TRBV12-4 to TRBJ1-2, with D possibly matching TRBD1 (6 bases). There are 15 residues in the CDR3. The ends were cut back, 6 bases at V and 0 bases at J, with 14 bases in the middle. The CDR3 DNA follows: TGTGCCAGCAGACCACAGGGAGGAGCTAACTATGGCTACACCTTC. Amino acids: CASRPQGGANYGYTF.

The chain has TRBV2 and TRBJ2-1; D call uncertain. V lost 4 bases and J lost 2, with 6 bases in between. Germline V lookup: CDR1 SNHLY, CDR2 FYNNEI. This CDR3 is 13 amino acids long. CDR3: CASSAQTYNEQFF. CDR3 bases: TGTGCCAGCAGTGCACAGACCTACAATGAGCAGTTCTTC.

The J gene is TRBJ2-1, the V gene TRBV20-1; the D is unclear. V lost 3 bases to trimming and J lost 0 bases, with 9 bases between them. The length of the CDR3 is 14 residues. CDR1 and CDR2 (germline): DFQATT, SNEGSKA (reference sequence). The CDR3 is CSASFTISYNEQFF. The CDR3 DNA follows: TGCAGTGCTAGTTTTACTATCTCCTACAATGAGCAGTTCTTC.